Listed below are T cell receptor beta chains from one sample, sequenced in a study of T-cell reconstitution after alpha-beta-depleted transplantation in children. TCRdb called the PCR reads again in MiXCR, with one record for every CDR3 protein. The repertoire consists of fewer than 700,000 distinct CDR3 sequences, with 10% to 15% occurring once and the leading ten covering over 2%. The material sequenced was PBMCs, mostly from graft donor cells, taken 360 days after TCRalphabeta/CD19-depleted stem cell transplant. The receptors here all came from a male patient younger than 18 who had a stem cell transplant for acute myeloid leukemia, so the T cells may come from the graft donor. Both conserved end residues are part of each CDR3. Each record gives: V gene, D gene, J gene, clone size, CDR3 DNA, CDR3 protein. A D gene is named only where the DNA matches it firmly. Size is stated for part of the rows, as once, few or many counts, or as a class when the clone is expanded.

TRBV7-9	.	TRBJ2-7	few	TGTGCCAGCAGCTTTATAGCGAGTTCACCCATCTACGAGCAGTACTTC	CASSFIASSPIYEQYF
TRBV2	TRBD1	TRBJ2-7	few	TGTGCCTTAAGGGACAGGGAATCCTACGAGCAGTACTTC	CALRDRESYEQYF
TRBV20-1	TRBD2	TRBJ2-1	.	TGCAGTGCTAGAGCACCGGGACTAGCTCCGAATGAGCAGTTCTTC	CSARAPGLAPNEQFF
TRBV18	.	TRBJ2-3	few	TGTGCCAGCTCACCACTTATCACGCATGGCACAGATACGCAGTATTTT	CASSPLITHGTDTQYF
TRBV12-3/TRBV12-4	.	TRBJ2-7	.	TGTGCCAGCACCCTTTGGGGGGAGAAGCAGTACTTC	CASTLWGEKQYF
TRBV20-1	.	TRBJ1-1	few	TGCAGTGCTCCTCTCGAACAGTTCAATTTGATGAACACTGAAGCTTTCTTT	CSAPLEQFNLMNTEAFF
TRBV12-3/TRBV12-4	.	TRBJ2-5	.	TGTGCCAGCAGTTTCAGGGTTGGGATCGAGGAGACCCAGTACTTC	CASSFRVGIEETQYF
TRBV27	TRBD1	TRBJ2-7	.	TGTGCCAGCAGTGAACCTCCGACAGGGACCTTCTCCTACGAGCAGTACTTC	CASSEPPTGTFSYEQYF
TRBV6-1	.	TRBJ1-5	few	TGTGCCAGCAGCCCCCAGGCGGGCAATCAGCCCCGGCATTTT	CASSPQAGNQPRHF
TRBV5-1	.	TRBJ2-7	.	TGCGCCAGCAGCCGGGCTAGCGACTACGAGCAGTACTTC	CASSRASDYEQYF
TRBV15	TRBD2	TRBJ2-7	.	TGTGCCACCAGCAGGGGACTAGCGGGAGAGTTCCCCCCCTACGAGCAGTACTTC	CATSRGLAGEFPPYEQYF
TRBV7-8	.	TRBJ2-7	.	TGTGCCAGCATCAGGACAGGGACTACGAAGCAGTACTTC	CASIRTGTTKQYF
TRBV12-3/TRBV12-4	.	TRBJ2-7	.	TGTGCCAGCAGTGCTATGACAGTTGCGTCCTACGAGCAGTACTTC	CASSAMTVASYEQYF
TRBV4-3	.	TRBJ2-5	few	TGCGCCAGCAGCCAAGAAAACCGGGACGCCCGAGAGACCCAGTACTTC	CASSQENRDARETQYF
TRBV29-1	.	TRBJ2-7	.	TGCAGCGTTGATACTCCCCCTCGGGGGCAGTACTTC	CSVDTPPRGQYF
TRBV4-2	TRBD2	TRBJ2-7	few	TGTGCCAGCAGCCAAGATACCCGACTAGCGGGAGGGCCAAGCGAGCAGTACTTC	CASSQDTRLAGGPSEQYF
TRBV10-3	.	TRBJ2-6	many	TGTGCCATCAGCCTGGTGGGAGGTTACAGCTCTGGGGCCAACGTCCTGACTTTC	CAISLVGGYSSGANVLTF
TRBV6-2/TRBV6-3	.	TRBJ2-7	.	TGTGCCAGCAGTGGGAGGGACAGGAGCAACGAGCAGTACTTC	CASSGRDRSNEQYF
TRBV19	TRBD2	TRBJ2-1	few	TGTGCCAGTAGGGGCAAAGCTAGCGGGAGCGTCGATGAGCAGTTCTTC	CASRGKASGSVDEQFF
TRBV28	.	TRBJ2-3	.	TGTGCCAGCAGTTTACGGGAAGGTGGGGCAGATACGCAGTATTTT	CASSLREGGADTQYF
TRBV2	.	TRBJ2-1	many	TGTGCCAGATACAGAAGCTCCTACAATGAGCAGTTCTTC	CARYRSSYNEQFF
TRBV28	.	TRBJ2-1	few	TGTGCCAGCAGTTTGATCTTTGGTGAGCAGTTCTTC	CASSLIFGEQFF
TRBV12-3/TRBV12-4	.	TRBJ2-7	few	TGTGCCAGCAGTTCGTCGCCGGGACGGAGATACGAGCAGTACTTC	CASSSSPGRRYEQYF
TRBV7-9	TRBD2	TRBJ2-7	.	TGTGCCAGCAGCTTAGTACTAGCGGGAGAAGGGTACGAGCAGTACTTC	CASSLVLAGEGYEQYF
TRBV12-3/TRBV12-4	.	TRBJ2-5	many	TGTGCCAGCAGTTCCAATCCCAGACAAGAGACCCAGTACTTC	CASSSNPRQETQYF
TRBV30	TRBD2	TRBJ2-7	.	TGTGCCTGGAGTGTACGGACTAGCGGGAAAAACGAGCAGTACTTC	CAWSVRTSGKNEQYF
TRBV20-1	.	TRBJ2-5	.	TGCAGTGCTGCCTATCGTTTGAGCGGAACGGAGACCCAGTACTTC	CSAAYRLSGTETQYF
TRBV7-3	.	TRBJ2-2	.	TGTGCCAGCAGCTCCGACAGGTTGGGCACCGGGGAGCTGTTTTTT	CASSSDRLGTGELFF
TRBV4-2	.	TRBJ2-7	.	TGTGCCAGCAGCCGCATCTCCGGGACGGCGATTGGGGAGCAGTACTTC	CASSRISGTAIGEQYF
TRBV6-1	.	TRBJ2-3	few	TGTGCCAGCAGTGATACGGGGAGCACAGATACGCAGTATTTT	CASSDTGSTDTQYF
TRBV7-2	TRBD2	TRBJ2-7	.	TGTGCCAGCAGCTTAATTGCTAGCGGGGGCTCCTACGAGCAGTACTTC	CASSLIASGGSYEQYF
TRBV5-1	TRBD1	TRBJ2-1	.	TGCGCCAGCAGCTTTCCGCCCCAGGGGGCGTCCTACAATGAGCAGTTCTTC	CASSFPPQGASYNEQFF
TRBV6-2/TRBV6-3	TRBD2	TRBJ2-7	few	TGTGCCAGCAGTTACTGGTCTAGCGGGACCTACGAGCAGTACTTC	CASSYWSSGTYEQYF
TRBV10-3	TRBD1	TRBJ2-1	.	TGTGCCATCAGTCGACAGGGGAAAGATGAGCAGTTCTTC	CAISRQGKDEQFF
TRBV10-3	TRBD1	TRBJ2-7	.	TGTGCCATCAGTGAATGGGGGACAGGGGGCGACCATATTCCAACCTACGAGCAGTACTTC	CAISEWGTGGDHIPTYEQYF
TRBV11-3	.	TRBJ2-7	.	TGTGCCAGCAGCTTCCCCCCACCGGGACAACCCTACGAGCAGTACTTC	CASSFPPPGQPYEQYF
TRBV18	.	TRBJ2-4	.	TGTGCCAGCTCACCACCGTGGCAGGATATAGCCAAAAACATTCAGTACTTC	CASSPPWQDIAKNIQYF
TRBV6-5	.	TRBJ2-1	many	TGTGCCAGCATGTCTTTCGATGAGCAGTTCTTC	CASMSFDEQFF
TRBV20-1	.	TRBJ1-1	.	TGCAGTGCTCGGAGTCTGGGGAACCCTGAAGCTTTCTTT	CSARSLGNPEAFF
TRBV29-1	TRBD1	TRBJ2-5	few	TGCAGCGTTGAAGGACAGGGGAGGGAGACCCAGTACTTC	CSVEGQGRETQYF
TRBV20-1	TRBD1	TRBJ2-7	few	TGCAGCCTCGTTCGAGGTGGGACAGGGGCTATATACGAGCAGTACTTC	CSLVRGGTGAIYEQYF
TRBV12-3/TRBV12-4	TRBD2	TRBJ2-1	.	TGTGCCAGCAGTTCGTGGGAGGGCCGAAATGAGCAGTTCTTC	CASSSWEGRNEQFF
TRBV28	TRBD2	TRBJ2-3	.	TGTGCCAGCAGTTTAGTGCCTAGCGGATTCACAGATACGCAGTATTTT	CASSLVPSGFTDTQYF
TRBV5-1	TRBD2	TRBJ2-1	many	TGCGCCAGCAGCCTGCATTTGACTAGCGGCATTACGGATGAGCAGTTCTTC	CASSLHLTSGITDEQFF
TRBV12-3/TRBV12-4	.	TRBJ2-1	.	TGTGCCAGCAGCCCTAGAGGAGTGGGAGAGGGCAATGAGCAGTTCTTC	CASSPRGVGEGNEQFF
TRBV20-1	TRBD2	TRBJ2-7	.	TGCAGTGCTAGAGATTTTGCGGCTAGCGGGTTCCCTGCCTACGAGCAGTACTTC	CSARDFAASGFPAYEQYF
TRBV12-3/TRBV12-4	TRBD1	TRBJ2-7	many	TGTGCCAGCAGTTCCCGACAGGGGTGGAGCGAGCAGTACTTC	CASSSRQGWSEQYF
TRBV10-3	TRBD2	TRBJ2-5	.	TGTGCCATCAGTGCGCGGGGGGGCGAGACCCAGTACTTC	CAISARGGETQYF
TRBV20-1	.	TRBJ2-1	few	TGCAGTGCTAGCAGGAGGGTGTATGAGCAGTTCTTC	CSASRRVYEQFF
TRBV6-5	TRBD2	TRBJ2-7	few	TGTGCCAGCAGTTACCTAGGACTAGCGGGAGGGCCGACCTACGAGCAGTACTTC	CASSYLGLAGGPTYEQYF
TRBV7-8	TRBD2	TRBJ2-1	.	TGTGCCAGCAGCTTCGGCGGGAGGAGCTCCTACAATGAGCAGTTCTTC	CASSFGGRSSYNEQFF
TRBV18	.	TRBJ1-3	.	TGTGCCAGCTCATCCACGGGAGGGCAGGCAAACACCATATATTTT	CASSSTGGQANTIYF
TRBV29-1	TRBD2	TRBJ2-7	many	TGCAGCGCTGGGACTAGCGGGAGACGAGAGCAGTACTTC	CSAGTSGRREQYF